The 18 T cell receptor beta chains in this list originate from one sample, sequenced in a study of cytomegalovirus exposure and HLA in healthy donors. Vbeta (60) and Jbeta (13) primers were used in the PCR. Some clones are missing from TCRdb's copy, which holds only in-frame ones; the method was immunoSEQ multiplex PCR. The sample gives some 100,000 clones, about 76% of which show up once; roughly 2% is in the top ten. Sequencing was performed on PBMCs. These receptors all come from a woman in her twenties or thirties in good health and CMV-seronegative.

This clone has a single count. V usage is TRBV5-4 and J usage is TRBJ1-1; a possible D gene is TRBD1 (5 bases). The V end lost 4 bases, the J end lost 1 base, and 14 bases lay between the germline ends. Germline V lookup: CDR1 SGHNT, CDR2 YYREEE (reference sequence). The CDR3 extends over 15 amino acids. The CDR3 region is CASSRSRQTNTEAFF. CDR3 sequence (DNA): TGTGCCAGCAGCCGTTCCAGACAGACGAACACTGAAGCTTTCTTT.

The rearrangement links TRBV27 to TRBJ2-1; TRBD2 matches 8 bases. This CDR3 region has 14 residues. The trim removed 4 bases at V and 6 bases at J, leaving 5 bases unmatched. Germline-derived CDR1 and CDR2 are MNHEY and SMNVEV (reference sequence). CDR3 DNA: TGTGCCAGCAGTTCCCAGCGGGGGTTCAATGAGCAGTTCTTC. Translating it yields CASSSQRGFNEQFF.

The V gene is TRBV7-9, the J gene TRBJ2-3; 8 nucleotides line up with TRBD1. The germline gives CDR1 SEHNR, CDR2 FQNEAQ (reference sequence). The CDR3 extends over 15 amino acids. V dropped 2 bases and J dropped 5; count of bases not matched to a gene: 6. The CDR3 is CASSLRQGAGDTQYF. The CDR3 DNA sequence: TGTGCCAGCAGCTTAAGGCAGGGGGCTGGAGATACGCAGTATTTT.

The chain uses TRBV15 and TRBJ1-3, with D uncertain. V lost 3 bases and J 0 bases, leaving 18 bases between the germline ends. Germline-derived CDR1 and CDR2 are LNHNV and YYDKDF (reference sequence). This CDR3 has 18 residues. The CDR3 DNA follows: TGTGCCACCAGCAGCGTTCCGTCACTGATTAACTCTGGAAACACCATATATTTT. This encodes CATSSVPSLINSGNTIYF.

V and J are TRBV7-9 and TRBJ1-3; D unresolved. Germline CDR1 is SEHNR and CDR2 is FQNEAQ (reference sequence). The CDR3 has 12 residues. Trimming took 6 bases from V and 0 from J, leaving 3 bases between them. CDR3 loop: CASRSSGNTIYF. The CDR3 bases are TGTGCCAGCAGGAGCTCTGGAAACACCATATATTTT.

This clone appeared a few times. At one of its ends the junction is not consistent with the germline gene, which may arise from a read error. The chain employs TRBV18 and TRBJ1-5; 8 nucleotides align to TRBD1. The germline V gene has CDR1 KGHSH and CDR2 LQKENI. This CDR3 contains 15 residues. The CDR3 DNA follows: TGTGCCAGTTCACCGATCAGGGGGCCCGATCAGCCCCAGCATTTT. Its translation: CASSPIRGPDQPQHF.

The chain carries TRBV7-6 and TRBJ2-2; D is perhaps TRBD2 (6 bases). There are 12 residues in the CDR3. Trimming removed 11 bases at V and 4 bases at J, with 11 bases between. Germline CDR1 is SGHVS and CDR2 is FNYEAQ. CDR3 sequence reads: CAGGAFTGELFF. The CDR3 DNA reads as TGTGCCGGAGGGGCCTTCACCGGGGAGCTGTTTTTT.

This chain connects TRBV27 to TRBJ1-1; 7 bases are shared with TRBD1. J was trimmed by 7 bases and V by 3 bases; bases with no gene match: 5. The V gene's germline CDR1 is MNHEY and CDR2 SMNVEV (reference sequence). The CDR3 covers 13 residues. The DNA for the CDR3 is TGTGCCAGCAGTTTCGCAGGGGGTAATGAAGCTTTCTTT. Residues: CASSFAGGNEAFF.

This clone was recorded once. The chain links TRBV9 to TRBJ2-7; 7 nucleotides match TRBD2. In germline, CDR1 is SGDLS, CDR2 YYNGEE. The V segment lost 4 bases and the J segment 5 bases; nucleotides outside the gene matches: 9. The CDR3 runs to 14 residues. The CDR3 here is CASSPELANHEQYF. The CDR3 bases are TGTGCCAGCAGCCCCGAACTAGCGAACCACGAGCAGTACTTC.

This clone has just one count. The chain carries TRBV7-2 and TRBJ2-5, with TRBD1 matching 8 bases. CDR3 length: 14 amino acids. Trimming cost V 6 bases and J 5 bases; bases outside gene matches: 8. CDR1 and CDR2 from the germline V gene are SGHTA and FQGNSA. This CDR3 reads CASSPQGASETQYF. In DNA form, the CDR3 reads TGTGCCAGCAGTCCCCAGGGGGCTAGTGAGACCCAGTACTTC.

V is TRBV7-9 and J is TRBJ1-5; no firm D call. This CDR3 has 15 residues. Deletions cut 0 bases from V and 5 bases from J, with 11 bases between. CDR1 is SEHNR, CDR2 FQNEAQ, per germline (reference sequence). The CDR3 nucleotides are TGTGCCAGCAGCTTAGCGGCAGAGGCCGATCAGCCCCAGCATTTT. Its translation is CASSLAAEADQPQHF. The full variable domain, in which reference TRBV7-9 and TRBJ1-5 provide the parts outside the CDR3, is DTGVSQNPRHKITKRGQNVTFRCDPISEHNRLYWYRQTLGQGPEFLTYFQNEAQLEKSRLLSDRFSAERPKGSFSTLEIQRTEQGDSAMYLCASSLAAEADQPQHFGDGTRLSIL.

The CDR3 DNA is TGTGCCAGTAGTATCCTACCAGGGTCGAGGGGGACTGAAGCTTTCTTT. Protein product: CASSILPGSRGTEAFF. V gene TRBV19 combines with J gene TRBJ1-1; D perhaps matches TRBD1 (6 bases). This CDR3 region has 16 residues. The ends were cut back, 3 bases at V and 5 bases at J, with 19 bases in the middle. Germline V gene data show CDR1 as LNHDA and CDR2 as SQIVND (reference sequence).

The J gene is TRBJ2-7, the V gene TRBV6-5; 12 bases map to TRBD2. This CDR3 contains 16 residues. V gave up 4 bases and J gave up 0 bases; unmatched junction bases: 4. The germline V gene has CDR1 MNHEY and CDR2 SVGAGI. The CDR3 sequence: CASSLGLAGNSYEQYF. The CDR3 DNA is TGTGCCAGCAGTTTAGGACTAGCGGGGAACTCCTACGAGCAGTACTTC.

The V and J genes are TRBV14 and TRBJ1-2; maybe TRBD1 (5 bases). This CDR3 comprises 14 residues. CDR1 is SGHDN and CDR2 is FVKESK in the germline V gene. The V end was cut by 4 bases, the J end by 5 bases, with 14 bases between. This chain's CDR3 is CASSRTRQIYGYTF. CDR3 sequence (DNA): TGTGCCAGCAGCCGAACACGACAGATATATGGCTACACCTTC.

V is TRBV7-2 and J is TRBJ1-1; D remains unclear. Germline loops: CDR1 SGHTA, CDR2 FQGNSA. V was cut by 1 base and J by 1 base, with 10 bases left in between. The CDR3 has 15 amino acids. As DNA, the CDR3 is TGTGCCAGCAGCTTAGAGTGGAGTGGGAACACTGAAGCTTTCTTT. Its translation is CASSLEWSGNTEAFF.

The V call is TRBV19, the J call TRBJ2-4, with TRBD2 matching 8 bases. Germline values: CDR1 LNHDA, CDR2 SQIVND (reference sequence). Trimming took 5 bases from V and 6 from J; bases not matched to a gene: 18. CDR3 length: 18 amino acids. This chain's CDR3 is CASSPSWIAGTLINIQYF. The CDR3 nucleotides are TGTGCCAGTAGTCCTAGTTGGATAGCGGGGACGTTAATAAACATTCAGTACTTC.

The V and J genes are TRBV7-2 and TRBJ2-4, with no clear D. V was trimmed by 3 bases and J by 5 bases, leaving 8 bases between them. Germline CDR1 and CDR2: SGHTA and FQGNSA. The length of the CDR3 is 13 residues. CDR3 protein: CASSFARENIQYF. The CDR3 DNA sequence: TGTGCCAGCAGCTTTGCACGGGAAAACATTCAGTACTTC.

The chain combines TRBV5-6 with TRBJ2-2; possibly TRBD1 for D (5 bases). With 4 bases removed from V and 7 bases from J, the gap between germline ends came to 17 bases. The CDR3 covers 15 residues. CDR1 and CDR2 from the germline V gene are SGHDT and YYEEEE. This chain's CDR3 is CASSLLSRVGGELFF. The CDR3 bases are TGTGCCAGCAGCCTACTTAGCAGGGTCGGCGGGGAGCTGTTTTTT. Variable domain in full (rest from reference TRBV5-6 and TRBJ2-2): DAGVTQSPTHLIKTRGQQVTLRCSPKSGHDTVSWYQQALGQGPQFIFQYYEEEERQRGNFPDRFSGHQFPNYSSELNVNALLLGDSALYLCASSLLSRVGGELFFGEGSRLTVL.